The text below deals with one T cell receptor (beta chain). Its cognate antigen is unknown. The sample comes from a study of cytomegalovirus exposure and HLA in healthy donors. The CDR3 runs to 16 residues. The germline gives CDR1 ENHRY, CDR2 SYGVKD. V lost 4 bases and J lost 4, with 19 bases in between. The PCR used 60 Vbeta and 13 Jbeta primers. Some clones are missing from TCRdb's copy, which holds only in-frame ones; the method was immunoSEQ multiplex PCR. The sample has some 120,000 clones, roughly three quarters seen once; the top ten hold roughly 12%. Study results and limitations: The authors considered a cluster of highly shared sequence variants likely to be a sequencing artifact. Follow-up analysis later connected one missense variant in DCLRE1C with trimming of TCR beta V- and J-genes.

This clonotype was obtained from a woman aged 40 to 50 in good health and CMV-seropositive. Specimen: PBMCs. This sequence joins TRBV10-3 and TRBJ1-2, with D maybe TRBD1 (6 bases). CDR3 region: CAISVEDSSPFYGYTF. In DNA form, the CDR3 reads TGTGCCATCAGTGTCGAGGACAGCTCACCCTTCTATGGCTACACCTTC.